This T cell receptor beta chain was retrieved from a study of T cell responses to AZD1222 COVID-19 vaccine. The study's findings and limits: Unmutated variant regions reportedly attract nearly half of all spike-specific TCRs. Among vaccine-associated CD4 TCRs, coverage spanned spike, with dominance at 160-218 and 743-854.

Clones were sequenced by immunoSEQ multiplex PCR, and TCRdb holds only the in-frame ones, with some missing. The repertoire holds about 160,000 clones, with 92% as singletons. For this clone: Its matching antigen is unknown.

CDR1 and CDR2 (germline): SGHAT, FQNNGV. The V gene lost 8 bases and the J gene lost 3 bases, with 13 bases spanning the gap. This CDR3 region has 13 residues. The sequences come from peripheral blood, collected on day 0 of MenACWY control vaccination. The clonotype comes from an adult in good health. The chain is built from TRBV11-2 and TRBJ1-2, with D unresolved. The CDR3 reads CASHTPGDYGYTF. CDR3 DNA sequence: TGTGCCAGCCACACTCCCGGGGACTATGGCTACACCTTC.